This T cell receptor (beta chain) was found in a study of blood T cell repertoires in COVID-19. Using immunoSEQ multiplex PCR, the repertoire was profiled, and TCRdb retains in-frame clones only, with some absent. Seen here are over 400,000 clones, 80% to 90% observed once, and the top ten hold 1.4%. This CDR3 is built from 19 residues. V gave up 4 bases and J gave up 0 bases, with 22 bases separating them. CDR1 is LGHDT and CDR2 is YNNKEL in the germline V gene (reference sequence). The table lists this clone with a count of one. The sample taken for sequencing was peripheral blood. This TCR was recovered from a woman between 25 and 40 years old with active or convalescent COVID-19. This sequence joins TRBV3-1 (or the pseudogene TRBV3-2) and TRBJ1-5; D unclear. CDR3 nucleotides: TGTGCCAGCAGCCCCCACCAGCCGGATCGAGGGTATAGCAATCAGCCCCAGCATTTT. It translates to CASSPHQPDRGYSNQPQHF.